These 32 T cell receptor beta chains originate from one sample sequenced in a study of blood T cell repertoires in COVID-19. Here immunoSEQ multiplex PCR was the method, and the copy in TCRdb shows in-frame clones only, minus some. The repertoire consists of 400,000 or so clones, with more than 80% occurring once and the leading ten covering 0.95% to 1.2%. The sample taken for sequencing was PBMCs or T cells enriched from blood (not recorded which). The receptors derive from a man under 40 who had recovered from COVID-19.

This chain uses TRBV10-1 with TRBJ2-3; TRBD2 agrees at 7 bases. V shed 2 bases, J shed 0 bases, and the junction held 2 bases outside the gene matches. This CDR3 comprises 15 residues. The germline CDR1 and CDR2 sequences are WNHNN and SYGVQD (reference sequence). This CDR3 reads CASSEAGASTDTQYF. CDR3 DNA: TGCGCCAGCAGTGAGGCGGGAGCCAGCACAGATACGCAGTATTTT.

This chain uses TRBV10-2 with TRBJ1-3, with D maybe TRBD1 (6 bases). The CDR3 sequence is 16 residues long. Trimming cost V 7 bases and J 0 bases, with 16 bases left between them. CDR1 and CDR2 from the germline V gene are WSHSY and SAAADI. Here the CDR3 reads CASTPAGGPSGNTIYF. CDR3 coding DNA: TGCGCCAGCACCCCTGCCGGGGGGCCCTCTGGAAACACCATATATTTT.

The V gene is TRBV15, the J gene TRBJ1-2; D unclear. The CDR3 has 19 amino acids. V lost 0 bases and J 4 bases, leaving 24 bases between the germline ends. The V gene's germline CDR1 is LNHNV and CDR2 YYDKDF (reference sequence). For the CDR3, the DNA is TGTGCCACCAGCAGAGATCGGGCGAGGGCAGTTCGAAGTTCCTATGGCTACACCTTC. As protein: CATSRDRARAVRSSYGYTF.

The CDR3 sequence is CASSLTGLAYEQYF. CDR3 DNA sequence: TGTGCCAGCAGTTTAACAGGACTAGCATACGAGCAGTACTTC. The chain has TRBV28 and TRBJ2-7; 8 bases fit TRBD2. The germline V gene encodes CDR1 MDHEN and CDR2 SYDVKM. There are 14 residues in the CDR3. The junction had 4 bases not matched to a gene; V was cut back by 2 bases and J by 4 bases.

The chain uses TRBV29-1 and TRBJ2-3; 9 nucleotides agree with TRBD2. The J segment lost 6 bases and the V segment lost 7 bases, leaving 23 bases of the junction unmatched. Germline V CDR1 and CDR2: SQVTM, ANQGSEA. The CDR3 totals 18 residues. The CDR3 region has the DNA TGCAGCGCCGGGCCCGGGCCTAGTGGCGGGAGGGAACAGGATACGCAGTATTTT. Translation gives CSAGPGPSGGREQDTQYF.

The rearrangement links TRBV19 to TRBJ2-3; D is perhaps TRBD2 (5 bases). Trimming left V 8 bases short and J 5 bases short, with 20 bases between. Looked up from germline, CDR1 is LNHDA and CDR2 is SQIVND (reference sequence). The CDR3 length is 15 residues. The CDR3 DNA reads TGTGCCAGTCAGGAGGCTGGAGCCCACATAGATACGCAGTATTTT. Translating it yields CASQEAGAHIDTQYF. The full variable domain, rest sourced from reference TRBV19 and TRBJ2-3, is DGGITQSPKYLFRKEGQNVTLSCEQNLNHDAMYWYRQDPGQGLRLIYYSQIVNDFQKGDIAEGYSVSREKKESFPLTVTSAQKNPTAFYLCASQEAGAHIDTQYFGPGTRLTVL.

In this sample, this clone turned up a few times. This rearrangement joins TRBV5-8 to TRBJ1-3; no reliable D call. The CDR3 spans 12 residues. Per the germline V gene, CDR1 is SGHTS and CDR2 is YDEGEE. V gave up 5 bases and J gave up 2 bases, with 5 bases separating them. In DNA, the CDR3 is TGTGCCAGCAGGGCAGCTGGAAACACCATATATTTT. Its protein product is CASRAAGNTIYF.

V gene TRBV9 combines with J gene TRBJ2-5; D is ambiguous. Germline CDR1 is SGDLS and CDR2 is YYNGEE. CDR3 length equals 14 residues. V lost 0 bases and J 5 bases, leaving 11 bases between the germline ends. DNA for the CDR3: TGTGCCAGCAGCGTAGATGCTAGGCCGGAGACCCAGTACTTC. It is translated as CASSVDARPETQYF. The variable domain in full, with the rest retrieved from reference TRBV9 and TRBJ2-5, is DSGVTQTPKHLITATGQRVTLRCSPRSGDLSVYWYQQSLDQGLQFLIQYYNGEERAKGNILERFSAQQFPDLHSELNLSSLELGDSALYFCASSVDARPETQYFGPGTRLLVL.

The chain is built from TRBV28 and TRBJ1-5; no clear D gene. The V end lost 5 bases, the J end lost 4 bases, and 21 bases lay between the germline ends. In germline, CDR1 is MDHEN, CDR2 SYDVKM. There are 17 residues in the CDR3. The CDR3 loop is CASSPTGSLGGNQPQHF. CDR3 in DNA: TGTGCCAGCAGTCCGACGGGATCCCTGGGCGGAAATCAGCCCCAGCATTTT.

Turning to this clone: Other DNA sequences in the sample encode the same CDR3. The V gene is TRBV30, the J gene TRBJ1-3; D ambiguous. Germline V gene data show CDR1 as GTSNPN and CDR2 as SVGIG (reference sequence). The V end lost 1 base, the J end lost 0 bases, and 7 bases lay between the germline ends. The CDR3 is made up of 14 amino acids. Here the CDR3 reads CAWSAGVSGNTIYF. Written as DNA, the CDR3 is TGTGCCTGGAGTGCCGGAGTCTCTGGAAACACCATATATTTT.

This sequence joins TRBV3-1 (or the pseudogene TRBV3-2) and TRBJ1-6; tentatively, D is TRBD1 (6 bases). This CDR3 spans 16 amino acids. Trimming removed 3 bases at V and 4 bases at J, with 13 bases between. Germline-derived CDR1 and CDR2 are LGHDT and YNNKEL (reference sequence). CDR3 sequence reads: CASSHLGDTYNSPLHF. The DNA of the CDR3 is TGTGCCAGCAGCCATCTGGGGGACACATATAATTCACCCCTCCACTTT.

DNA of the CDR3: TGTGCCACCAGCTTCTCGGGGGGCACTGAAGCTTTCTTT. Protein: CATSFSGGTEAFF. The V call is TRBV15, the J call TRBJ1-1; maybe TRBD1 (5 bases). This CDR3 comprises 13 residues. V lost 5 bases and J lost 4, with 11 bases in between. Germline loops: CDR1 LNHNV, CDR2 YYDKDF (reference sequence).

There are many counts of this clone. The chain joins TRBV5-8 to TRBJ1-5; D call uncertain. The CDR3 covers 13 residues. Per germline, CDR1 SGHTS and CDR2 YDEGEE. The V gene lost 4 bases and the J gene lost 2 bases, with 7 bases spanning the gap. CDR3 protein: CASSPMGNQPQHF. In DNA, the CDR3 is TGTGCCAGCAGCCCTATGGGCAATCAGCCCCAGCATTTT. Complete variable domain (other parts from reference TRBV5-8 and TRBJ1-5): EAGVTQSPTHLIKTRGQQATLRCSPISGHTSVYWYQQALGLGLQFLLWYDEGEERNRGNFPPRFSGRQFPNYSSELNVNALELEDSALYLCASSPMGNQPQHFGDGTRLSIL.

The J gene is TRBJ2-3, the V gene TRBV5-1; 11 positions agree with TRBD2. V lost 4 bases to trimming and J lost 4 bases; unmatched junction nucleotides: 5. The CDR3 is 15 residues long. CDR1 and CDR2 (germline): SGHRS, YFSETQ. As DNA, the CDR3 is TGCGCCAGCAGCCCCACTAGCGGGAGTGCAGATACGCAGTATTTT. Its translation is CASSPTSGSADTQYF.

The chain has TRBV29-1 and TRBJ2-1, with D perhaps TRBD2 (5 bases). Trimming pared 5 bases from V and 3 bases from J, leaving 14 bases between. CDR3 size: 14 residues. Looked up from germline, CDR1 is SQVTM and CDR2 is ANQGSEA. CDR3 sequence: CSVHVGEVYNEQFF. The CDR3 coding sequence is TGCAGCGTTCATGTGGGAGAAGTCTACAATGAGCAGTTCTTC.

The chain is built from TRBV7-8 and TRBJ1-1; D remains unclear. This CDR3 spans 18 amino acids. Trimming stripped 1 base from V and 4 bases from J, with 22 bases between. CDR1 and CDR2 (germline): SGHVS, FQNEAQ. The CDR3 coding sequence is TGTGCCAGCAGCTTAGGTGGCCGACGTTTACTACGGGGCACTGAAGCTTTCTTT. As protein: CASSLGGRRLLRGTEAFF. Full variable domain (rest looked up from reference TRBV7-8 and TRBJ1-1): GAGVSQSPRYKVAKRGQDVALRCDPISGHVSLFWYQQALGQGPEFLTYFQNEAQLDKSGLPSDRFFAERPEGSVSTLKIQRTQQEDSAVYLCASSLGGRRLLRGTEAFFGQGTRLTVV.

The genes are TRBV29-1 and TRBJ2-1; 7 bases are a match to TRBD2. The CDR3 loop spans 13 amino acids. With 4 bases clipped from V and 9 bases from J, the junction kept 9 bases outside the gene matches. The germline V gene encodes CDR1 SQVTM and CDR2 ANQGSEA. For the CDR3, the DNA is TGCAGCGTTGGGGAGGGCCGGTATTCTGAGCAGTTCTTC. It yields the protein CSVGEGRYSEQFF.

The V call is TRBV30, the J call TRBJ2-2; 10 bases align to TRBD2. Per germline, CDR1 GTSNPN and CDR2 SVGIG (reference sequence). The CDR3 spans 16 residues. After removal of 0 bases from V and 4 bases from J, the junction contained 5 bases not matched to a gene. In DNA, the CDR3 is TGTGCCTGGAGTGTACTGAGCGGGAGGGGCACCGGGGAGCTGTTTTTT. Translated: CAWSVLSGRGTGELFF.

This sequence joins TRBV4-1 and TRBJ1-6; D is possibly TRBD1 (6 bases). Trimming removed 4 bases at V and 7 bases at J, with 17 bases between. The CDR3 runs to 16 residues. Germline CDR1 reads MGHRA; CDR2 reads YSYEKL. The CDR3 DNA sequence: TGCGCCAGCAGCCCCGGAGCGGGGGCGTGGAATTCACCCCTCCACTTT. This sequence encodes CASSPGAGAWNSPLHF.

The J gene is TRBJ2-2, the V gene TRBV6-5; D is possibly TRBD1 (6 bases). This CDR3 has 14 amino acids. Germline V lookup: CDR1 MNHEY, CDR2 SVGAGI. V was trimmed by 5 bases and J by 4 bases, leaving 11 bases between them. The CDR3 loop is CASSPKGGTGELFF. The DNA of the CDR3 is TGTGCCAGCAGTCCAAAAGGGGGCACCGGGGAGCTGTTTTTT.

This CDR3 is CASSPIGTGYNEQFF. The CDR3 DNA follows: TGTGCCAGCAGTCCCATCGGGACTGGATACAATGAGCAGTTCTTC. The chain couples TRBV6-2 or TRBV6-3 to TRBJ2-1, with D perhaps matching TRBD2 (6 bases). The CDR3 runs to 15 residues. Looked up from germline, CDR1 is MNHEY and CDR2 is SVGEGT. The V end was cut by 5 bases, the J end by 4 bases, with 15 bases between.

The chain couples TRBV13 to TRBJ2-7; 7 bases map to TRBD2. This CDR3 contains 13 residues. V gave up 3 bases and J gave up 2 bases; unmatched junction bases: 1. Germline V gene lookup returns CDR1 PRHDT and CDR2 FYEKMQ (reference sequence). CDR3 sequence (DNA): TGTGCCAGCAGCTTCCGGGAGGCCTACGAGCAGTACTTC. As protein: CASSFREAYEQYF. The whole variable domain, filled in from reference TRBV13 and TRBJ2-7, reads AAGVIQSPRHLIKEKRETATLKCYPIPRHDTVYWYQQGPGQDPQFLISFYEKMQSDKGSIPDRFSAQQFSDYHSELNMSSLELGDSALYFCASSFREAYEQYFGPGTRLTVT.

The V gene is TRBV29-1, the J gene TRBJ2-5; TRBD2 aligns across 9 bases. The germline V gene encodes CDR1 SQVTM and CDR2 ANQGSEA. V lost 4 bases, J lost 5 bases, and 5 bases stayed unmatched. The CDR3 is 13 residues long. Written as DNA, the CDR3 is TGCAGCGTTGTAGCGGGGGCTGGGGAGACCCAGTACTTC. It encodes CSVVAGAGETQYF.

This chain joins TRBV13 and TRBJ2-3; 9 nucleotides align to TRBD2. J was trimmed by 5 bases and V by 11 bases; bases with no gene match: 14. This CDR3 has 15 residues. Germline values: CDR1 PRHDT, CDR2 FYEKMQ (reference sequence). In DNA form, the CDR3 reads TGTGCCTCCAGGAGGGGTGCGGGAGGGATAGATACGCAGTATTTT. This gives the protein CASRRGAGGIDTQYF.

The chain employs TRBV7-8 and TRBJ2-1; 10 positions match TRBD2. V shed 6 bases and J 4 bases; nucleotides not matched to a gene: 6. In germline, CDR1 is SGHVS, CDR2 FQNEAQ. This CDR3 spans 15 amino acids. CDR3 coding DNA: TGTGCCAGCAGTAGTAGCGGGAGGCAATACAATGAGCAGTTCTTC. Protein: CASSSSGRQYNEQFF. Variable domain in full (rest from reference TRBV7-8 and TRBJ2-1): GAGVSQSPRYKVAKRGQDVALRCDPISGHVSLFWYQQALGQGPEFLTYFQNEAQLDKSGLPSDRFFAERPEGSVSTLKIQRTQQEDSAVYLCASSSSGRQYNEQFFGPGTRLTVL.

The CDR3: CASSLAGTLNTEAFF. Here the CDR3 DNA reads TGTGCCAGCAGCTTAGCCGGGACATTGAACACTGAAGCTTTCTTT. V is TRBV11-2 and J is TRBJ1-1, with a tentative D call TRBD1 (6 bases). V dropped 1 base and J dropped 0 bases, with 9 bases sitting between them. This CDR3 contains 15 residues. Germline V lookup: CDR1 SGHAT, CDR2 FQNNGV.

The chain combines TRBV4-2 with TRBJ1-2; D call uncertain. This CDR3 contains 15 residues. CDR1 LGHNA and CDR2 YNFKEQ come from the germline V gene. Trimming pared 4 bases from V and 1 base from J, leaving 13 bases between. CDR3 in DNA: TGTGCCAGCAGCCCCCAGCGTGACGTTAACTATGGCTACACCTTC. As protein: CASSPQRDVNYGYTF.

This chain links TRBV12-5 with TRBJ1-1; 11 bases map to TRBD1. CDR3 length: 15 residues. Germline V lookup: CDR1 LGHNT, CDR2 FRNRAP. The trim removed 1 base at V and 5 bases at J, leaving 3 bases unmatched. CDR3 in amino acids: CASGLAGTGGTEAFF. CDR3 nucleotide sequence: TGTGCTAGTGGTTTGGCCGGGACAGGGGGGACTGAAGCTTTCTTT.

The chain combines TRBV10-2 with TRBJ2-7; 7 bases line up with TRBD1. The CDR3 length is 17 residues. V lost 3 bases, J lost 8 bases, and 19 bases stayed unmatched. Germline V lookup: CDR1 WSHSY, CDR2 SAAADI. Here the CDR3 reads CASSDEVWGQPLRKQYF. CDR3 bases: TGCGCCAGCAGTGACGAGGTTTGGGGACAGCCCCTACGAAAGCAGTACTTC.

The chain uses TRBV28 and TRBJ2-7; D is undetermined. This CDR3 contains 13 residues. Trimming removed 6 bases from V and 7 bases from J, with 16 bases in between. Germline V gene data show CDR1 as MDHEN and CDR2 as SYDVKM. CDR3 sequence reads: CASSPTATMEQYF. CDR3 nucleotide sequence: TGTGCCAGCAGCCCAACAGCTACGATGGAGCAGTACTTC.

The chain uses TRBV6-4 and TRBJ1-1, with 7 bases lining up with TRBD1. CDR1 and CDR2 (germline): MRHNA, SNTAGT. V gave up 6 bases and J gave up 0 bases; unmatched junction bases: 4. The CDR3 length is 14 residues. CDR3 in amino acids: CASRPGTVNTEAFF. CDR3 coding DNA: TGTGCCAGCAGGCCGGGGACAGTGAACACTGAAGCTTTCTTT.

The rearrangement joins TRBV6-5 to TRBJ2-7, with D hard to call. Per the germline V gene, CDR1 is MNHEY and CDR2 is SVGAGI. Trimming pared 10 bases from V and 0 bases from J, leaving 13 bases between. The CDR3 extends over 13 amino acids. The CDR3 bases are TGTGCCACCACCCCGAGGAGCTCCTACGAGCAGTACTTC. It translates to CATTPRSSYEQYF.